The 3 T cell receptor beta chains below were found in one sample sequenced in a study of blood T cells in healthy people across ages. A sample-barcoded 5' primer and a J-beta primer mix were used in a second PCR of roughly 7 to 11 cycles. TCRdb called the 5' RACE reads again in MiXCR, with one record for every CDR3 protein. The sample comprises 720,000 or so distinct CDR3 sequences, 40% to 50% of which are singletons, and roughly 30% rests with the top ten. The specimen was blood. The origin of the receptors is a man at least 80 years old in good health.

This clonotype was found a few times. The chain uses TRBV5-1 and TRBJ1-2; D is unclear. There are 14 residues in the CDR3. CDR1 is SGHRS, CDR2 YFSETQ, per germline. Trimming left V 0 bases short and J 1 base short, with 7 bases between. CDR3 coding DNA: TGCGCCAGCAGCTTGGAACGGAATAACTATGGCTACACCTTC. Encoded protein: CASSLERNNYGYTF.

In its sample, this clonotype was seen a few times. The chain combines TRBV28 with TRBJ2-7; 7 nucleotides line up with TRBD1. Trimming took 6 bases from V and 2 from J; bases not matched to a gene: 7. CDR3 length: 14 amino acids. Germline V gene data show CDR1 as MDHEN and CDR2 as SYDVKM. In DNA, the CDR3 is TGTGCCAGCAGCGCTCCAGGGACAGCCTACGAGCAGTACTTC. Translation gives CASSAPGTAYEQYF.

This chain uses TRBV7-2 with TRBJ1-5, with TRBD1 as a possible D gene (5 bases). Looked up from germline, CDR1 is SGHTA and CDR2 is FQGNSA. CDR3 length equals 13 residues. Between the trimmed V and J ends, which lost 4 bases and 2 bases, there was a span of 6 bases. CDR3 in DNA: TGTGCCAGCAGCTGGGGGGGCAATCAGCCCCAGCATTTT. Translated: CASSWGGNQPQHF.